This T cell receptor (beta chain) was identified in a study of beta chain features in type 1 diabetes. The V and J ends lost 1 base and 2 bases respectively, with 5 bases between them. Germline V gene lookup returns CDR1 SGHVS and CDR2 FQNEAQ. CDR3 length equals 13 residues. The authors reverse transcribed all of the isolated RNA, so sequencing captured expressed TCRB transcripts. Data came from immunoSEQ multiplex PCR; TCRdb stores just in-frame clones and leaves some out. The table includes 250,000 to 350,000 clones, 12% to 15% detected once. This clone has more than one count but fewer than ten. The target antigen is unknown. Regarding the study as a whole: Relative to healthy donors, patients appeared to have naive, central memory and Treg TCRB repertoires that were more similar.

V usage is TRBV7-8 and J usage is TRBJ1-1; no definite D call. Sequenced: central memory CD4+ T cells from blood. The source of this sequence is a man between 25 and 39 years old in good health. The DNA of the CDR3 is TGTGCCAGCAGCTTAGGGGCTAACACTGAAGCTTTCTTT. Its translation is CASSLGANTEAFF.